This T cell receptor (beta chain) emerged from a study of prognosis after radiotherapy for stage I lung cancer. Whole-study context: The study gave no patient concurrent therapy with stereotactic body radiotherapy. Findings and limits, study-wide: Differing TRBV and TRBJ gene usage was reportedly seen between patients with and without metastases. Lower values of Shannon entropy after stereotactic body radiation therapy were seen in patients who developed distant metastases.

This clonotype occurred many times. What it binds is not known. Using two-round multiplex PCR, the authors amplified TCR beta CDR3 from genomic DNA. Amplification in first-round PCR relied on primers specific to each TRBV and TRBJ gene. A single record per CDR3 protein comes from TCRdb applying MiXCR to the multiplex PCR reads. Among roughly 38,000 distinct CDR3 sequences, approximately 25% were seen once, and the ten largest hold 25% to 30%. V was shortened by 6 bases and J by 1 base, with 13 bases between the two germline ends. The CDR3 sequence is 14 residues long. The gene calls are TRBV12-3 or TRBV12-4 and TRBJ2-7, with D perhaps matching TRBD2 (6 bases). Here the sequenced sample was PBMCs, taken before or after stereotactic body radiation therapy (not recorded which). The TCR was taken from a donor at least 50 years old with non-small cell lung cancer. In nucleotides, the CDR3 is TGTGCCAGCAGGCCCGCCGGACTATCCTACGAGCAGTACTTC. Its protein is CASRPAGLSYEQYF.